The source of this TCR beta chain is a study of cytomegalovirus exposure and HLA in healthy donors. Study results and caveats: With later analysis, a missense DCLRE1C variant became linked to TCR beta V- and J-gene trimming.

As concerns this clone: Antigen: not known.

There were likely unrecorded immune exposures, though donors were nominally healthy when sampled. The CDR3 is 14 residues long. Germline V CDR1 and CDR2: MNHEY, SMNVEV (reference sequence). Trimming took off 3 bases at V and 6 bases at J, with 14 bases between the two ends. PCR used 60 Vbeta primers and 13 Jbeta primers. Study processing details: Some 11 million shared chains were among the roughly 78 million unique TCR beta chains that a later analysis counted. Libraries were prepared by immunoSEQ multiplex PCR; TCRdb keeps only in-frame clonotypes and omits some of them. V and J calls and clone size come straight from that table; D and trimming were deduced from the DNA. The data contain approximately 75,000 clones, over 70% of them seen just once; the ten biggest clones take up 1.1%.

The sample comprised PBMCs. The receptor comes from a male donor in good health and CMV-seronegative. The chain recombines TRBV27 with TRBJ1-2, with D possibly TRBD1 on 5 matching bases. CDR3: CASSFLGGVHGYTF. CDR3 coding DNA: TGTGCCAGCAGTTTCTTGGGGGGAGTGCATGGCTACACCTTC.